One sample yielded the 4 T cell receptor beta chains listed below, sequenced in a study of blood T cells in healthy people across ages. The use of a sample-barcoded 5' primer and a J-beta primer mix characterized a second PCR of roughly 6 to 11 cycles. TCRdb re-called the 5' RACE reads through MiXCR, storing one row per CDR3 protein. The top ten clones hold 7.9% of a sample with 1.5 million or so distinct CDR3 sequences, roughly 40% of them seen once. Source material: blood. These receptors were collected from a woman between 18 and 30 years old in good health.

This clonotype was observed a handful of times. CDR3 sequence (DNA): TGCGCCAGCAGCTTGTGGGGCCCTACAGGGGACTATGGCTACACCTTC. Translated, it gives CASSLWGPTGDYGYTF. The rearrangement uses TRBV5-1 and TRBJ1-2, with 7 bases aligning to TRBD1. Germline CDR1 and CDR2: SGHRS and YFSETQ. This CDR3 comprises 16 residues. Germline trimming cut 1 base from V and 3 bases from J; bases unmatched to any gene: 9.

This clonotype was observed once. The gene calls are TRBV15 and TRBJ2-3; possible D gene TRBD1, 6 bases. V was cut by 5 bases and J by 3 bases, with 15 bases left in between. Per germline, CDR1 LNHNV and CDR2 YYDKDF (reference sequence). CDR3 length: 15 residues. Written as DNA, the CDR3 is TGTGCCACCAGCTCAAGGCAGGGGATAACAGATACGCAGTATTTT. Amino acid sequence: CATSSRQGITDTQYF.

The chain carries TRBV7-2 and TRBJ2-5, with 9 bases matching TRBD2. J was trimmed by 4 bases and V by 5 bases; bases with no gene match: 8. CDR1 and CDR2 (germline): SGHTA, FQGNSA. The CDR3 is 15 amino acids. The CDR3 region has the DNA TGTGCCAGCAGCCTTGGGACTAGCTCCACAGAGACCCAGTACTTC. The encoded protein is CASSLGTSSTETQYF.

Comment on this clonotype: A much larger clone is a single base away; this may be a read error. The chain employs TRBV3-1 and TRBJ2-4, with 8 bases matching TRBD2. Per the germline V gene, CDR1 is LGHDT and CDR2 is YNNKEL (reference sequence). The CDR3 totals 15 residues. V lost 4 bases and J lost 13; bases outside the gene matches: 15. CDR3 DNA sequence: TGTGCCAGCAGCCTCGGGATAGCGGGATACAATGAGCAGTACTTC. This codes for CASSLGIAGYNEQYF. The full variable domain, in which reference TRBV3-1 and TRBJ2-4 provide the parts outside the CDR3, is DTAVSQTPKYLVTQMGNDKSIKCEQNLGHDTMYWYKQDSKKFLKIMFSYNNKELIINETVPNRFSPKSPDKAHLNLHINSLELGDSAVYFCASSLGIAGYNEQYFGAGTRLSVL.